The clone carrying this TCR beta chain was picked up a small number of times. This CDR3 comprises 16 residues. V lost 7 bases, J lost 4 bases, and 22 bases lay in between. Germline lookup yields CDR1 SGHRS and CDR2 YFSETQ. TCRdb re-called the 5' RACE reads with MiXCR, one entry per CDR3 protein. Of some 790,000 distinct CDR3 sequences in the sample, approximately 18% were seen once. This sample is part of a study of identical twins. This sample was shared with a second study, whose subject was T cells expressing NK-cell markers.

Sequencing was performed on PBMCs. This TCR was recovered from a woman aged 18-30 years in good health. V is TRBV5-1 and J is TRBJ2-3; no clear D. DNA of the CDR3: TGCGCCAGCCACGATGGGAAGGGTGACCCGGCAGATACGCAGTATTTT. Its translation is CASHDGKGDPADTQYF.